This section outlines one T cell receptor beta chain sequence together with its context. This sample was included in a study of blood T cell repertoires in COVID-19. The table came from immunoSEQ multiplex PCR; TCRdb's copy has only in-frame clones and leaves some out. Among approximately 280,000 clones listed, around 88% were seen once. The CDR3 sequence is 13 residues long. Germline V gene lookup returns CDR1 SGHDN and CDR2 FVKESK. V lost 2 bases to trimming and J lost 0 bases, with 4 bases between them. This TCR came from a man aged 40-49 years with acute or convalescent COVID-19. The chain carries TRBV14 and TRBJ1-1; D unclear. The sequenced sample consisted of peripheral blood. CDR3 sequence reads: CASSQSLNTEAFF. The CDR3 region has the DNA TGTGCCAGCAGCCAATCGTTGAACACTGAAGCTTTCTTT.